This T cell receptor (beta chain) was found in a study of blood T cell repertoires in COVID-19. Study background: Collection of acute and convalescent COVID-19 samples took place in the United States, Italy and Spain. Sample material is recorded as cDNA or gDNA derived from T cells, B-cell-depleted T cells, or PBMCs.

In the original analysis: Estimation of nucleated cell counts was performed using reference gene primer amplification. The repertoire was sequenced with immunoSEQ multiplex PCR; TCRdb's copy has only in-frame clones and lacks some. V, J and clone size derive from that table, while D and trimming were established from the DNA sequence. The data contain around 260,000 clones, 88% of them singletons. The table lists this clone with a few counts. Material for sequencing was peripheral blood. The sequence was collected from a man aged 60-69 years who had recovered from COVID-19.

The DNA of the CDR3 is TGTGCCAGCAGCTTTTCACAGGCTTATCCCCTCTACACCTTC. It yields the protein CASSFSQAYPLYTF. The rearrangement uses TRBV5-4 and TRBJ1-2; D is possibly TRBD1 (5 bases). This CDR3 is 14 amino acids long. CDR1 and CDR2 (germline): SGHNT, YYREEE (reference sequence). Trimming took 2 bases from V and 10 from J, leaving 18 bases between them.